The 20 T cell receptor beta chains listed next were all sequenced from one sample in a study of T cell responses to AZD1222 COVID-19 vaccine. Only in-frame clones appear in the TCRdb table, and some are missing; sequencing was by immunoSEQ multiplex PCR. The table has about 96,000 clones, around 90% seen once. Material: peripheral blood, obtained on day 0 of MenACWY control vaccination. These receptors all come from an adult in good health.

The gene calls are TRBV2 and TRBJ2-2; D unclear. V was cut by 6 bases and J by 1 base, with 9 bases left in between. Looked up from germline, CDR1 is SNHLY and CDR2 is FYNNEI. This CDR3 is built from 14 residues. The CDR3 region is CASRLTENTGELFF. In DNA, the CDR3 is TGTGCCAGCAGACTGACGGAGAACACCGGGGAGCTGTTTTTT.

The chain uses TRBV10-3 and TRBJ2-1; possibly TRBD2 for D (5 bases). V was trimmed by 6 bases and J by 8 bases, leaving 23 bases between them. This CDR3 comprises 16 residues. The germline V gene encodes CDR1 ENHRY and CDR2 SYGVKD. In DNA form, the CDR3 reads TGTGCCATCAGGAAAACTGGCGGGCCACACGCGGATGAGCAGTTCTTC. This sequence encodes CAIRKTGGPHADEQFF.

The CDR3 DNA reads TGTGCCAGCAGAAACAGGGAAATGAATGAGCAGTTCTTC. It codes for CASRNREMNEQFF. This chain uses TRBV7-2 with TRBJ2-1, with a weak D call TRBD1 (6 bases). Per germline, CDR1 SGHTA and CDR2 FQGNSA. The length of the CDR3 is 13 residues. Trimming removed 6 bases from V and 7 bases from J, with 13 bases in between.

J is TRBJ1-6 and V is TRBV28, with 8 bases matching TRBD1. Per germline, CDR1 MDHEN and CDR2 SYDVKM. J lost 7 bases, V lost 1 base, and 6 bases had no gene match. This CDR3 comprises 16 residues. CDR3 sequence: CASSLLGQGENSPLHF. Written as DNA, the CDR3 is TGTGCCAGCAGTTTATTAGGACAGGGTGAGAATTCACCCCTCCACTTT. The full variable domain, completed using reference TRBV28 and TRBJ1-6, is DVKVTQSSRYLVKRTGEKVFLECVQDMDHENMFWYRQDPGLGLRLIYFSYDVKMKEKGDIPEGYSVSREKKERFSLILESASTNQTSMYLCASSLLGQGENSPLHFGNGTRLTVT.

The V gene is TRBV7-2, the J gene TRBJ1-2; no firm D call. The V end was cut by 5 bases, the J end by 5 bases, with 12 bases between. In germline, CDR1 is SGHTA, CDR2 FQGNSA. CDR3 length equals 13 residues. Here the CDR3 DNA reads TGTGCCAGCAGCACGGACCCTGGGTATGGCTACACCTTC. Its translation is CASSTDPGYGYTF.

The rearrangement links TRBV11-2 to TRBJ2-3, with no clear D. The CDR3 covers 15 residues. V was shortened by 1 base and J by 1 base, with 9 bases between the two germline ends. Germline CDR1 SGHAT, CDR2 FQNNGV. CDR3 sequence (DNA): TGTGCCAGCAGCTTAGGTTTCGCCCGCACAGATACGCAGTATTTT. Amino acids: CASSLGFARTDTQYF.

The chain carries TRBV6-5 and TRBJ1-5; 7 bases map to TRBD1. The CDR3 is made up of 14 amino acids. J lost 2 bases, V lost 6 bases, and 4 bases had no gene match. The germline gives CDR1 MNHEY, CDR2 SVGAGI. CDR3 amino acids: CASREGAGNQPQHF. The CDR3 region has the DNA TGTGCCAGCAGAGAGGGGGCTGGCAATCAGCCCCAGCATTTT.

The chain carries TRBV6-5 and TRBJ2-7; TRBD2 matches 8 bases. The CDR3 is 15 residues long. The V segment lost 6 bases and the J segment 1 base; nucleotides outside the gene matches: 8. From germline, CDR1 is MNHEY and CDR2 SVGAGI. Written as DNA, the CDR3 is TGTGCCAGCAGGGGAGGACTAGCACATTCCTACGAGCAGTACTTC. It specifies CASRGGLAHSYEQYF.

The rearrangement joins TRBV6-2 or TRBV6-3 to TRBJ2-7; D is tentatively TRBD1 or TRBD2 (5 bases each). The CDR3 has 15 amino acids. CDR1 and CDR2 (germline): MNHEY, SVGEGT. V was pared by 2 bases and J by 3 bases, with 14 bases between. In DNA, the CDR3 is TGTGCCAGCAGTTACGGGGCAGGGACCTTCTACGAGCAGTACTTC. Amino acid sequence: CASSYGAGTFYEQYF.

V is TRBV15 and J is TRBJ2-1; maybe TRBD1 (5 bases). This CDR3 spans 13 amino acids. CDR1 and CDR2 (germline): LNHNV, YYDKDF (reference sequence). Trimming left V 1 base short and J 9 bases short, with 10 bases between. The CDR3: CATSRGRVPEQFF. The DNA of the CDR3 is TGTGCCACCAGCAGAGGCAGGGTGCCTGAGCAGTTCTTC.

The V call is TRBV5-1, the J call TRBJ2-2; a weak D match, TRBD1 (5 bases). There are 13 residues in the CDR3. Trimming removed 5 bases from V and 7 bases from J, with 12 bases in between. The germline V gene encodes CDR1 SGHRS and CDR2 YFSETQ. CDR3 in DNA: TGCGCCAGCAGTGAAGGGGTCGACGGGGAGCTGTTTTTT. Its translation is CASSEGVDGELFF. Drawing the rest from reference TRBV5-1 and TRBJ2-2, the complete variable domain is KAGVTQTPRYLIKTRGQQVTLSCSPISGHRSVSWYQQTPGQGLQFLFEYFSETQRNKGNFPGRFSGRQFSNSRSEMNVSTLELGDSALYLCASSEGVDGELFFGEGSRLTVL.

The chain links TRBV28 to TRBJ1-6; TRBD1 is a possible D gene (5 bases). The CDR3 has 14 amino acids. CDR1 and CDR2 from the germline V gene are MDHEN and SYDVKM. V was trimmed by 6 bases and J by 5 bases, leaving 11 bases between them. The CDR3 reads CASRRQQNNSPLHF. The CDR3 DNA reads as TGTGCCAGCAGACGACAGCAAAATAATTCACCCCTCCACTTT.

This rearrangement joins TRBV5-6 to TRBJ1-2, with D uncertain. The V and J ends lost 4 bases and 3 bases respectively, with 10 bases between them. Germline CDR1 is SGHDT and CDR2 is YYEEEE. The length of the CDR3 is 13 residues. CDR3 loop: CASSPGRDYGYTF. The CDR3 DNA follows: TGTGCCAGCAGCCCCGGACGGGACTATGGCTACACCTTC.

The chain combines TRBV10-3 with TRBJ2-5; D is ambiguous. Germline V lookup: CDR1 ENHRY, CDR2 SYGVKD. The CDR3 is 12 amino acids. The V end lost 5 bases, the J end lost 5 bases, and 9 bases lay between the germline ends. CDR3 loop: CAISQTEETQYF. DNA of the CDR3: TGTGCCATCAGTCAAACGGAGGAGACCCAGTACTTC.

As DNA, the CDR3 is TGTGCCAGCAGACCGGGACCGAACTCTGGAAACACCATATATTTT. Protein product: CASRPGPNSGNTIYF. The chain links TRBV7-2 to TRBJ1-3, with a tentative D call TRBD1 (5 bases). This CDR3 is 15 amino acids long. The germline V gene has CDR1 SGHTA and CDR2 FQGNSA. The V and J ends lost 6 bases and 0 bases respectively, with 12 bases between them. The complete variable domain, with remaining parts taken from reference TRBV7-2 and TRBJ1-3, reads GAGVSQSPSNKVTEKGKDVELRCDPISGHTALYWYRQSLGQGLEFLIYFQGNSAPDKSGLPSDRFSAERTGGSVSTLTIQRTQQEDSAVYLCASRPGPNSGNTIYFGEGSWLTVV.

This clone is a singleton in its sample. The chain recombines TRBV6-5 with TRBJ2-1, with 7 bases lining up with TRBD1. Per germline, CDR1 MNHEY and CDR2 SVGAGI. There are 13 residues in the CDR3. V lost 6 bases, J lost 5 bases, and 4 bases stayed unmatched. For the CDR3, the DNA is TGTGCCAGCAGATCGGGACAGAACAATGAGCAGTTCTTC. Translating gives CASRSGQNNEQFF.

The chain carries TRBV14 and TRBJ1-5, with TRBD1 matching over 10 bases. Germline-derived CDR1 and CDR2 are SGHDN and FVKESK. V lost 3 bases, J lost 4 bases, and 21 bases stayed unmatched. This CDR3 has 21 residues. CDR3 nucleotides: TGTGCCAGCAGCCATGTAGGTTGGGGACAGGGGCCCTCGCTGGGGAATCAGCCCCAGCATTTT. This gives the protein CASSHVGWGQGPSLGNQPQHF.

This clone has just a few counts. The V gene is TRBV24-1, the J gene TRBJ1-1; D gene uncertain. CDR1 is KGHDR, CDR2 SFDVKD, per germline. V was pared by 3 bases and J by 2 bases, with 3 bases between. The CDR3 sequence is 12 residues long. CDR3 loop: CATSDANTEAFF. The CDR3 DNA sequence: TGTGCCACCAGTGATGCCAACACTGAAGCTTTCTTT.

Here the CDR3 DNA reads TGTGCCAGCAGTTTAGCGGGAGGGCCGAATGAGCAGTTCTTC. Encoded protein: CASSLAGGPNEQFF. The chain couples TRBV28 to TRBJ2-1, with 9 nucleotides matching TRBD2. J gave up 7 bases and V 2 bases, and 3 bases lay outside the gene matches. Germline V gene data show CDR1 as MDHEN and CDR2 as SYDVKM. There are 14 residues in the CDR3.

The chain is built from TRBV7-3 and TRBJ2-1, with D tentatively TRBD2 (6 bases). V was pared by 1 base and J by 5 bases, with 9 bases between. Germline CDR1 reads SGHTA; CDR2 reads FQGTGA. This CDR3 region has 14 residues. The chain's CDR3 is CASSLRGEHNEQFF. CDR3 DNA: TGTGCCAGCAGCTTAAGGGGGGAGCACAATGAGCAGTTCTTC.